The 3 T cell receptor beta chains below were found in one sample sequenced in a study of blood T cell repertoires in COVID-19. The protocol was immunoSEQ multiplex PCR, while the TCRdb copy is restricted to in-frame clones and leaves out a portion. The sample lists under 45,000 clones, over 80% seen once, with 7.5% to 10% in the top ten. The sample consisted of peripheral blood. These TCRs come from a human donor in a cohort sampled during active COVID-19.

V usage is TRBV7-6 and J usage is TRBJ2-1; the match to TRBD2 covers 13 bases. CDR1 is SGHVS and CDR2 is FNYEAQ in the germline V gene. V lost 5 bases to trimming and J lost 4 bases; unmatched junction nucleotides: 11. The CDR3 is made up of 18 amino acids. CDR3 loop: CASSPFPRLAGGYNEQFF. CDR3 coding DNA: TGTGCCAGCAGCCCCTTCCCCCGACTAGCGGGAGGATACAATGAGCAGTTCTTC. Drawing the rest from reference TRBV7-6 and TRBJ2-1, the complete variable domain is GAGVSQSPRYKVTKRGQDVALRCDPISGHVSLYWYRQALGQGPEFLTYFNYEAQQDKSGLPNDRFSAERPEGSISTLTIQRTEQRDSAMYRCASSPFPRLAGGYNEQFFGPGTRLTVL.

Only a few counts were recorded for this clone. J is TRBJ1-2 and V is TRBV6-6, with a tentative D call TRBD1 (6 bases). The germline CDR1 and CDR2 sequences are MNHNY and SVGAGI (reference sequence). The CDR3 length is 14 residues. The V gene lost 6 bases and the J gene lost 8 bases, with 19 bases spanning the gap. CDR3 protein: CASRDSPVSRGYTF. The CDR3 coding sequence is TGTGCCAGCAGGGACAGCCCTGTTTCCCGAGGCTACACCTTC.

The V gene is TRBV4-2, the J gene TRBJ2-7; maybe TRBD2 (6 bases). Trimming took 1 base from V and 3 from J, leaving 19 bases between them. CDR3 length: 17 amino acids. Germline CDR1 LGHNA, CDR2 YNFKEQ. The CDR3, as DNA: TGTGCCAGCAGCCAAGCCCGGGTGAGCGGGTCTAACTACGAGCAGTACTTC. Encoded protein: CASSQARVSGSNYEQYF.